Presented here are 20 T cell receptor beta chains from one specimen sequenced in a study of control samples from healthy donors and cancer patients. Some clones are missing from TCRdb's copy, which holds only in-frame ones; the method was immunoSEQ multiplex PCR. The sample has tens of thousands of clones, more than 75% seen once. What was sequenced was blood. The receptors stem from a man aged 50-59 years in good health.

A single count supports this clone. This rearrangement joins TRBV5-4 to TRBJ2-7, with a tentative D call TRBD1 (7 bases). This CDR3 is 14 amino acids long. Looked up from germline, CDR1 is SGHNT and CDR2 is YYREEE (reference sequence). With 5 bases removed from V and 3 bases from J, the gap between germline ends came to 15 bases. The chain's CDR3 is CASSTRQGGYEQYF. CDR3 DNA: TGTGCCAGCAGTACCCGACAGGGAGGCTACGAGCAGTACTTC.

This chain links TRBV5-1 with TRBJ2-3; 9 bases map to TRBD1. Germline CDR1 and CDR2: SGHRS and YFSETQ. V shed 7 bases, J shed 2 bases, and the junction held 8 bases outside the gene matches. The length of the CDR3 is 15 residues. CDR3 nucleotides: TGCGCCAGCGGAGAGGACAGGGGATCCACAGATACGCAGTATTTT. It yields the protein CASGEDRGSTDTQYF.

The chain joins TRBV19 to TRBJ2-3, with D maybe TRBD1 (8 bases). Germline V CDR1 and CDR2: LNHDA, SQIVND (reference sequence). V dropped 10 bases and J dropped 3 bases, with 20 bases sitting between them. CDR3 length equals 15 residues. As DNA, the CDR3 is TGTGCCACGAGGCGGGGGACAGGAGAAACAGATACGCAGTATTTT. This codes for CATRRGTGETDTQYF. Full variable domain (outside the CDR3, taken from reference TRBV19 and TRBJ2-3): DGGITQSPKYLFRKEGQNVTLSCEQNLNHDAMYWYRQDPGQGLRLIYYSQIVNDFQKGDIAEGYSVSREKKESFPLTVTSAQKNPTAFYLCATRRGTGETDTQYFGPGTRLTVL.

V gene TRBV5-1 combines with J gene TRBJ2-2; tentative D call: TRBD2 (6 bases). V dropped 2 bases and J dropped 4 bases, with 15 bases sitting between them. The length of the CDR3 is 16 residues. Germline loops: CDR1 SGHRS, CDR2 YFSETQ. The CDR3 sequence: CASSFFRESGTGELFF. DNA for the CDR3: TGCGCCAGCAGCTTTTTCCGGGAGTCGGGCACCGGGGAGCTGTTTTTT.

CDR3 protein: CASSQDWTTQETQYF. Written as DNA, the CDR3 is TGCGCCAGCAGCCAAGATTGGACTACTCAAGAGACCCAGTACTTC. The chain combines TRBV4-3 with TRBJ2-5; weak D call: TRBD2 (6 bases). V was clipped by 0 bases and J by 2 bases, with 10 bases between them. This CDR3 region has 15 residues. The germline V gene has CDR1 LGHNA and CDR2 YSLEER.

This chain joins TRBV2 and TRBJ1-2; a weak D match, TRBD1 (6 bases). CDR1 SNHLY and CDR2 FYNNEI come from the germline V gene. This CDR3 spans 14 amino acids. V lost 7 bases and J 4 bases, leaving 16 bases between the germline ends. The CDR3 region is CASTPTGGGYGYTF. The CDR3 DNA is TGTGCCAGCACCCCGACGGGGGGCGGCTATGGCTACACCTTC. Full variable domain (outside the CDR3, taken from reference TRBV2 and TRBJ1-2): EPEVTQTPSHQVTQMGQEVILRCVPISNHLYFYWYRQILGQKVEFLVSFYNNEISEKSEIFDDQFSVERPDGSNFTLKIRSTKLEDSAMYFCASTPTGGGYGYTFGSGTRLTVV.

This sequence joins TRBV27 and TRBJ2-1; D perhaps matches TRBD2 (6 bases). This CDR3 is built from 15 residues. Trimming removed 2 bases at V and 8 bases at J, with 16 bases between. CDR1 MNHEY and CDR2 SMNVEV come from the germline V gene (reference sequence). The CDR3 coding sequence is TGTGCCAGCAGTTTACGACCGATCGGAGGGTATGAGCAGTTCTTC. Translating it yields CASSLRPIGGYEQFF.

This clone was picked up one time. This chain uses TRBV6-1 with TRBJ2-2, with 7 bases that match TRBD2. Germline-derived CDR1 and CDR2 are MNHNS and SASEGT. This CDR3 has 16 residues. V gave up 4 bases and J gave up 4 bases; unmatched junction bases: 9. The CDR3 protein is CASSVYVGEGTGELFF. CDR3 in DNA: TGTGCCAGCAGTGTGTATGTCGGGGAGGGCACCGGGGAGCTGTTTTTT.

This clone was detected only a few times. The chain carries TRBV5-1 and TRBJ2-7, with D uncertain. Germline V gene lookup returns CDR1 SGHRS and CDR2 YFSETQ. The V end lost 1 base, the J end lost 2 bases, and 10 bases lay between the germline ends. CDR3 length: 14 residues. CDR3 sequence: CASSLTQFTYEQYF. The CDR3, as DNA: TGCGCCAGCAGCTTGACGCAGTTCACCTACGAGCAGTACTTC. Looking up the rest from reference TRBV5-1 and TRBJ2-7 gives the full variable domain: KAGVTQTPRYLIKTRGQQVTLSCSPISGHRSVSWYQQTPGQGLQFLFEYFSETQRNKGNFPGRFSGRQFSNSRSEMNVSTLELGDSALYLCASSLTQFTYEQYFGPGTRLTVT.

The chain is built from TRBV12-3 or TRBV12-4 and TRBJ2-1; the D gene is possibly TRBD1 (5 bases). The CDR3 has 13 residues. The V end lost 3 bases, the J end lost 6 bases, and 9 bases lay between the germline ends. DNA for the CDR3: TGTGCCAGCAGTTTGGGGCTCCCCAATGAGCAGTTCTTC. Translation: CASSLGLPNEQFF.

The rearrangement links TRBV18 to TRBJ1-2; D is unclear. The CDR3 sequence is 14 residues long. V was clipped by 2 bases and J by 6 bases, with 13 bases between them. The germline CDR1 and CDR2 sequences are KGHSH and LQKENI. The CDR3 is CASSPTQSIDGYTF. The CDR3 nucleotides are TGTGCCAGCTCACCAACCCAAAGTATAGATGGCTACACCTTC.

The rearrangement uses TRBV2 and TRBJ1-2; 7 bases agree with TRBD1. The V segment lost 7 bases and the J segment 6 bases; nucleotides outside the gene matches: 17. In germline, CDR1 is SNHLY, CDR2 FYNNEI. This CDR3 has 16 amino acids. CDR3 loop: CASNFARQGKDDGYTF. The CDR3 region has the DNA TGTGCCAGCAACTTCGCGCGACAGGGCAAGGATGATGGCTACACCTTC. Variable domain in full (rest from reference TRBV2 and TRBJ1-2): EPEVTQTPSHQVTQMGQEVILRCVPISNHLYFYWYRQILGQKVEFLVSFYNNEISEKSEIFDDQFSVERPDGSNFTLKIRSTKLEDSAMYFCASNFARQGKDDGYTFGSGTRLTVV.

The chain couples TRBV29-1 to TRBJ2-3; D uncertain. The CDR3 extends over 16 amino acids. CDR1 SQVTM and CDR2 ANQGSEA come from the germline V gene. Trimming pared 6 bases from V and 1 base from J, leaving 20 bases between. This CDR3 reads CSVLPMSLVGTDTQYF. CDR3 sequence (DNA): TGCAGCGTCCTGCCTATGAGCCTTGTCGGCACAGATACGCAGTATTTT.

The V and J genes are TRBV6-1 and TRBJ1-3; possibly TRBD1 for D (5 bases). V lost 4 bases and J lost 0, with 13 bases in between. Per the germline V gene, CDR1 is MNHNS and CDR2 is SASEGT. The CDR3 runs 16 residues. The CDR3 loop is CASSGWDRISGNTIYF. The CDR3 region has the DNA TGTGCCAGCAGTGGGTGGGACCGAATCTCTGGAAACACCATATATTTT.

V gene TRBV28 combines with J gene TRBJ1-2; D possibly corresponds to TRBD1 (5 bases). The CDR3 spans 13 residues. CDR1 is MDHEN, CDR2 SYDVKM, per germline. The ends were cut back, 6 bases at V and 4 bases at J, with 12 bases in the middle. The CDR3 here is CASSPGATYGYTF. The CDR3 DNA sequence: TGTGCCAGCAGCCCCGGGGCCACCTATGGCTACACCTTC.

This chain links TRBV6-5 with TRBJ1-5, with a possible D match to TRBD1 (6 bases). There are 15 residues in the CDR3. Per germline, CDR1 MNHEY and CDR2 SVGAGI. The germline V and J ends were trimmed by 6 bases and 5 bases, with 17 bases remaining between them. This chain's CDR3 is CASRSTGTLYQPQHF. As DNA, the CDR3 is TGTGCCAGCAGGTCCACCGGGACACTATATCAGCCCCAGCATTTT.

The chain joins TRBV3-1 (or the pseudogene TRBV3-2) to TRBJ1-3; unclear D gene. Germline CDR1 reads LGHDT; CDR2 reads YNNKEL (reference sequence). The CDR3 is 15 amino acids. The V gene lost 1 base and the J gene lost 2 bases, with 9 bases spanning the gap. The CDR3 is CASSQAQPPGNTIYF. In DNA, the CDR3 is TGTGCCAGCAGCCAAGCTCAGCCTCCTGGAAACACCATATATTTT.

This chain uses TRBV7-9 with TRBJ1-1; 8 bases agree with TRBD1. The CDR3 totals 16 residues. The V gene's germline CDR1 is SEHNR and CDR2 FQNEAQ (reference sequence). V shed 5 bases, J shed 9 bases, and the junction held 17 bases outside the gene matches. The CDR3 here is CASSPLSTKDRVQAFF. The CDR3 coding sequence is TGTGCCAGCAGCCCACTGTCCACGAAGGACAGGGTCCAAGCTTTCTTT. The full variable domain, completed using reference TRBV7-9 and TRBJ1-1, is DTGVSQNPRHKITKRGQNVTFRCDPISEHNRLYWYRQTLGQGPEFLTYFQNEAQLEKSRLLSDRFSAERPKGSFSTLEIQRTEQGDSAMYLCASSPLSTKDRVQAFFGQGTRLTVV.

CDR3 region: CASSSEVAGGPYEQYF. For the CDR3, the DNA is TGTGCCAGCAGCTCGGAGGTAGCGGGAGGGCCCTACGAGCAGTACTTC. This sequence joins TRBV7-9 and TRBJ2-7; TRBD2 agrees at 11 bases. The length of the CDR3 is 16 residues. Germline CDR1 reads SEHNR; CDR2 reads FQNEAQ (reference sequence). The V gene end was trimmed by 4 bases and the J gene end by 2 bases; junction bases not matched to a gene: 7.

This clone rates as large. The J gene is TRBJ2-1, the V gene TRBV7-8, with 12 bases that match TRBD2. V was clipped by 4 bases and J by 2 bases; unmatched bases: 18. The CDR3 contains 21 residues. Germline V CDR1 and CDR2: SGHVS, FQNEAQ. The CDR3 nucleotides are TGTGCCAGCAGCTCCACAGGGGTCGGACTAGCGGGACTCAAGACCTACAATGAGCAGTTCTTC. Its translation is CASSSTGVGLAGLKTYNEQFF.